This T cell receptor (beta chain) originates from a study of beta chain features in type 1 diabetes. The authors reverse transcribed all of the isolated RNA, so sequencing captured expressed TCRB transcripts. TCRdb's copy holds only in-frame clones and misses some; the assay was immunoSEQ multiplex PCR. The sample yields more than 250,000 clones, 24% seen once. Details on this clone: As yet, its antigen is unknown.

Each of the CD4+ naive, central memory, regulatory and stem cell-like memory populations was sorted via CD45RO/CCR7/CD25/CD127/CD95/CD27. Study-wide results and limits: PCR might favor shorter templates, but any such skew would affect patients and controls equally. Moderately but significantly shorter TCRB CDR3s were found in Type 1 diabetes patients in all four CD4+ subsets. The analysis here could not establish whether HLA type shapes TCRB rearrangement.

Trimming took 6 bases from V and 2 from J, leaving 11 bases between them. CDR3 length: 14 amino acids. CDR1 and CDR2 from the germline V gene are MDHEN and SYDVKM. Sequenced sample: naive CD4+ T cells from blood. This receptor was identified in a woman aged 30 to 39 with type 1 diabetes. The rearrangement uses TRBV28 and TRBJ1-5; D is undetermined. The CDR3 spells CASSGSSRNQPQHF. CDR3 nucleotide sequence: TGTGCCAGCAGCGGGTCTAGTCGCAATCAGCCCCAGCATTTT.